The clone carrying this T cell receptor (beta chain) was counted a single time. What it recognizes is unknown. Germline assignment: CDR1 MNHEY and CDR2 SVGAGI. Trimming left V 4 bases short and J 6 bases short, with 12 bases between. This CDR3 has 13 residues. Libraries were prepared by immunoSEQ multiplex PCR; TCRdb keeps only in-frame clonotypes and omits some of them. The sample lists fewer than 200,000 clones; approximately 91% were seen once. The record originates from a study of T cell responses to AZD1222 COVID-19 vaccine. The wider study: Researchers grouped second doses given at about 4 or about 12 weeks into one pool.

Study-level points and caveats: Only a handful of AZD1222 recipients, six or seven in all, had baseline seropositivity. Clonal diversity was possibly underestimated, and the donors were mostly white British, with more females. Scientists sampled the repertoires only once the peak T cell response had passed.

The sequencing here drew on peripheral blood, taken on day 0 of AZD1222 vaccination. This sequence originates from an adult in good health. This rearrangement joins TRBV6-5 to TRBJ1-1; no reliable D call. The CDR3 nucleotides are TGTGCCAGCAGTTCTACCCTGGTTTCTGAAGCTTTCTTT. As protein: CASSSTLVSEAFF.